The sample holds many counts of the clone carrying this T cell receptor (beta chain). Its antigen remains unidentified. This entry comes from a study of human T cells and chemical hapten exposure. The CDR3 has 15 amino acids. Germline loops: CDR1 MDHEN, CDR2 SYDVKM. Trimming cost V 4 bases and J 5 bases, with 14 bases left between them. Findings and caveats of the study: TCRs exceeding 1 in 1000 frequency stayed unchanged with DPC sensitization.

From the RACE reads, TCRdb called clonotypes with MiXCR, one entry per CDR3 protein. The sample records 85,000 to 90,000 distinct CDR3 sequences, 9.6% being singletons. This sample's time point: pre-sensitization, week 0. Treatment in this sample: therapeutic diphenylcyclopropenone sensitization with weekly scalp DPC. V and J are TRBV28 and TRBJ1-4, with a weak D call TRBD1 (5 bases). The sample in question was whole blood, obtained in connection with sensitization to the hapten diphenylcyclopropenone (DPC). This TCR was recovered from a woman in her thirties or forties with alopecia areata. Some clones in this sample may be carry-over from other donors' samples. CDR3 in DNA: TGTGCCAGCAGTTCTCCGGGGGAATCGAATGAAAAACTGTTTTTT. As protein: CASSSPGESNEKLFF.